This TCR beta chain was identified during a study of graft-versus-host responses after intestinal transplantation. Study-level background: Recipients uniformly received anti-thymocyte globulin induction, followed by tacrolimus and steroids for approximately 3 years.

Looked up from germline, CDR1 is MNHNY and CDR2 is SVGAGI (reference sequence). Trimming cost V 7 bases and J 2 bases, with 2 bases left between them. This CDR3 contains 11 residues. This clone was seen only a few times. Antigen specificity is unknown. Libraries were prepared by immunoSEQ multiplex PCR; TCRdb keeps only in-frame clonotypes and omits some of them. The sample includes roughly 100,000 clones, over 75% of them seen just once. Findings and caveats of the study: The study found high graft-versus-host to host-versus-graft clonal ratios in allografts of patients with graft-donor T cell macrochimerism. Investigators detected GvH clones in recipient marrow, with some emerging earlier in ileum or blood.

J is TRBJ2-2 and V is TRBV6-6; D is uncertain. The sequence came from a human donor who received an intestinal transplant. Sequenced material: unstimulated CD4+ T cells sorted from spleen or lymph node cells, taken before intestinal transplant. The CDR3 loop is CASKNTGELFF. CDR3 DNA: TGTGCCAGCAAAAACACCGGGGAGCTGTTTTTT.